The present T cell receptor beta chain was sequenced within a study of cytomegalovirus exposure and HLA in healthy donors. A multiplex PCR was run with 60 Vbeta primers and 13 Jbeta primers. Sequencing was performed with immunoSEQ multiplex PCR; in TCRdb, only in-frame clones are kept and a portion is missing. The sample contains about 68,000 clones, over 75% of which appear only once. Study-wide points: Cytomegalovirus status was reportedly diagnosed by the classifier with high specificity and sensitivity. Later on, an analysis showed TCR association rates differing by HLA locus, with DRB1 the most and HLA-C the fewest.

The junction had 6 bases not matched to a gene; V was cut back by 4 bases and J by 8 bases. The CDR3 runs 13 residues. Germline CDR1 SGHNT, CDR2 YYREEE (reference sequence). As concerns this clone: Its antigen is currently unknown.

Sequenced: PBMCs. The clonotype was recovered from a human donor in good health. This chain connects TRBV5-4 to TRBJ2-1; 7 bases agree with TRBD2. This chain's CDR3 is CASSVGLVHEQFF. The CDR3 DNA reads as TGTGCCAGCAGCGTCGGACTAGTCCATGAGCAGTTCTTC.